This T cell receptor (beta chain) was identified during a study of blood T cell repertoires in COVID-19. Clones were sequenced by immunoSEQ multiplex PCR, and TCRdb holds only the in-frame ones, with some missing. This repertoire shows about 27,000 clones, 70% to 90% found once; its top ten account for approximately 2.6%. The CDR3 spans 12 residues. Trimming left V 1 base short and J 6 bases short, with 6 bases between. The sample taken for sequencing was peripheral blood. This sequence was found in a human donor in a cohort sampled during active COVID-19. The chain joins TRBV23-1 to TRBJ1-1; no clear D gene. TRBV23-1 is given ORF status, its function remaining uncertain. The DNA for the CDR3 is TGCGCCAGCAGTCAATTAGTGGCTGAAGCTTTCTTT. This codes for CASSQLVAEAFF.